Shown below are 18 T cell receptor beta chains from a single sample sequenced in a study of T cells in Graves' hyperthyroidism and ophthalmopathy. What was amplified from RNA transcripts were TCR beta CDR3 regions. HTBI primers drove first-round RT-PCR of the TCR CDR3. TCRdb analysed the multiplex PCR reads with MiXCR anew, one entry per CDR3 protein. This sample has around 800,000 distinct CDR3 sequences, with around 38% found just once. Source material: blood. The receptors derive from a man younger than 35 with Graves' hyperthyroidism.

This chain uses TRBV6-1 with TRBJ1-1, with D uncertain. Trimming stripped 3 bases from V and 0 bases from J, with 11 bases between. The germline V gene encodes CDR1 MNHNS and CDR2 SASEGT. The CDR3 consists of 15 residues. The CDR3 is CASSDWFPVNTEAFF. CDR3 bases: TGTGCCAGCAGTGATTGGTTTCCGGTGAACACTGAAGCTTTCTTT.

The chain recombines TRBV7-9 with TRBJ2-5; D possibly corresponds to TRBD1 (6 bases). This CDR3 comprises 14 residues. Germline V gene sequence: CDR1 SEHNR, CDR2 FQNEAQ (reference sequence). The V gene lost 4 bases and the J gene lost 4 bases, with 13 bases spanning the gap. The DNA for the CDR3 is TGTGCCAGCAGCTCCCCTCTAGGGGGAGAGACCCAGTACTTC. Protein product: CASSSPLGGETQYF.

CDR3 protein: CATLRDRSYTDDEQYF. In nucleotides, the CDR3 is TGTGCCACCCTTAGGGACAGATCCTACACAGACGACGAGCAGTACTTC. The chain joins TRBV10-3 to TRBJ2-7, with 7 bases fitting TRBD1. CDR3 length equals 16 residues. J lost 5 bases, V lost 10 bases, and 20 bases had no gene match. Germline V gene sequence: CDR1 ENHRY, CDR2 SYGVKD.

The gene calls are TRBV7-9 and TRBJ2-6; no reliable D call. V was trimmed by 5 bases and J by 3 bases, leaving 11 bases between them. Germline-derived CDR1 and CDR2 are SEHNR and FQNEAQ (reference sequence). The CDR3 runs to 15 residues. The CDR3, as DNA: TGTGCCAGCAGCCAATTACTCGGTGGGGCCAACGTCCTGACTTTC. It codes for CASSQLLGGANVLTF.

The CDR3 is CASSPQSGRGTGELFF. In nucleotides, the CDR3 is TGTGCCAGCAGCCCCCAGAGCGGGAGGGGGACCGGGGAGCTGTTTTTT. This sequence joins TRBV2 and TRBJ2-2; TRBD2 agrees at 10 bases. This CDR3 spans 16 amino acids. V lost 6 bases, J lost 5 bases, and 9 bases stayed unmatched. CDR1 and CDR2 (germline): SNHLY, FYNNEI.

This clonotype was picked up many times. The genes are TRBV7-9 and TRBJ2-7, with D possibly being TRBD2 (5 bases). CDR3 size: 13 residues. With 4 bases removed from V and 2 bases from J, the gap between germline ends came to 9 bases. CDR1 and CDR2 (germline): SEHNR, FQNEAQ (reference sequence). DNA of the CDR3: TGTGCCAGCAGCTCGACTAAGACCTACGAGCAGTACTTC. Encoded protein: CASSSTKTYEQYF.

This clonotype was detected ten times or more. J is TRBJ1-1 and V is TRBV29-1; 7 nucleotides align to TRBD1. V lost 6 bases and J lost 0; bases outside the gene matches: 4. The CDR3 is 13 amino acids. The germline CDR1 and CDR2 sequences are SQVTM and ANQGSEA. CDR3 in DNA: TGCAGCGTCCGGACAGGAGTGAACACTGAAGCTTTCTTT. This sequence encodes CSVRTGVNTEAFF.

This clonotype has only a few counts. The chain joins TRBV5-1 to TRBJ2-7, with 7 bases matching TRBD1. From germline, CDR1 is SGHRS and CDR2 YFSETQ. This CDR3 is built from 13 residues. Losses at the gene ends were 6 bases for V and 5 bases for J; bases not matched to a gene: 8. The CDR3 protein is CASMVETGNEQYF. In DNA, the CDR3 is TGCGCCAGCATGGTCGAGACAGGGAACGAGCAGTACTTC. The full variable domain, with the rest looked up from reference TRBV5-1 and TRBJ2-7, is KAGVTQTPRYLIKTRGQQVTLSCSPISGHRSVSWYQQTPGQGLQFLFEYFSETQRNKGNFPGRFSGRQFSNSRSEMNVSTLELGDSALYLCASMVETGNEQYFGPGTRLTVT.

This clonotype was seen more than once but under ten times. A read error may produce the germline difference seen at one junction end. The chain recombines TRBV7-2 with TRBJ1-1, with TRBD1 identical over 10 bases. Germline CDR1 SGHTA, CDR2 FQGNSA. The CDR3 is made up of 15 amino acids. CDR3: CASSPSGTGETEAFF. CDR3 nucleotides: TGCGCCAGCAGCCCATCCGGGACAGGGGAAACTGAAGCTTTCTTT.

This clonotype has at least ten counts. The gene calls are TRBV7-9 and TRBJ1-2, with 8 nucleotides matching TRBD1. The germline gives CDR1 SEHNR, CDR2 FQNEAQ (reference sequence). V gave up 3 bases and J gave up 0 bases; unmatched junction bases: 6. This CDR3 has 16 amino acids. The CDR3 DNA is TGTGCCAGCAGCTTTGCCAGGGGGCTAGCTAACTATGGCTACACCTTC. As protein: CASSFARGLANYGYTF.

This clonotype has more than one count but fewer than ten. The CDR3 loop reads CASSEGSAGNTIYF. CDR3 nucleotide sequence: TGTGCCAGCAGTGAGGGGTCTGCGGGAAACACCATATATTTT. The rearrangement uses TRBV9 and TRBJ1-3; D possibly corresponds to TRBD1 (5 bases). Trimming left V 5 bases short and J 4 bases short, with 13 bases between. Germline V gene sequence: CDR1 SGDLS, CDR2 YYNGEE. The CDR3 has 14 residues.

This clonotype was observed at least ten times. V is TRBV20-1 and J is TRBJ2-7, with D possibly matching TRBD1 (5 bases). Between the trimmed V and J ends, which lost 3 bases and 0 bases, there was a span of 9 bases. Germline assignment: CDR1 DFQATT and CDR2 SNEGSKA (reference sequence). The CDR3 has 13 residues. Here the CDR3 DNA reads TGCAGTGCTAGGCCCAGGGACTCCTACGAGCAGTACTTC. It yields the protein CSARPRDSYEQYF.

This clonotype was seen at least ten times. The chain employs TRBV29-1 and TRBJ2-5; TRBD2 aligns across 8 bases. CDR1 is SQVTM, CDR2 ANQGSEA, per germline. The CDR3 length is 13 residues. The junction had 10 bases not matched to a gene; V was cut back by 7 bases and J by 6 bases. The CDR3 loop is CSAGGGEWQTQYF. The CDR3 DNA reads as TGCAGCGCCGGGGGGGGAGAGTGGCAGACCCAGTACTTC.

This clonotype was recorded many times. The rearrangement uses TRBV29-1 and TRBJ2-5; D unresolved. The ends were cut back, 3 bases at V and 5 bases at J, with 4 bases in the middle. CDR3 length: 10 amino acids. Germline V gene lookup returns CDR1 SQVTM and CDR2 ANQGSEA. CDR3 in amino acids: CSVELETQYF. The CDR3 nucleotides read TGCAGCGTTGAGTTGGAGACCCAGTACTTC.

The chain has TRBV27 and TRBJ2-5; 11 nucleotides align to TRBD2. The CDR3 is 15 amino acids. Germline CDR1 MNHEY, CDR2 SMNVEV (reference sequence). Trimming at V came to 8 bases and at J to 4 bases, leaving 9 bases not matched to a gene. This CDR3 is CASGSPGTSGETQYF. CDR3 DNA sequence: TGTGCCAGCGGCTCCCCCGGGACTAGCGGAGAGACCCAGTACTTC.

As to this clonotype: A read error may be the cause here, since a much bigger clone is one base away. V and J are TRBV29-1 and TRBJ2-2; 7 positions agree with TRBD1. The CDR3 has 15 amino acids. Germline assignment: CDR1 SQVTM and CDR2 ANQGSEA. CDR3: CSVNDRDSNTGELVF. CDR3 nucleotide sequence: TGCAGCGTTAATGACCGGGACAGTAACACCGGGGAGCTGGTTTTT.

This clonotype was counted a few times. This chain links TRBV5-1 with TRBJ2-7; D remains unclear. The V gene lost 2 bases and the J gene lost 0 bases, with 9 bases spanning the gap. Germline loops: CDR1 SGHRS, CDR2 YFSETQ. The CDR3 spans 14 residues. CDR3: CASSFDSFSYEQYF. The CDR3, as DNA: TGCGCCAGCAGCTTTGACTCTTTCTCCTACGAGCAGTACTTC. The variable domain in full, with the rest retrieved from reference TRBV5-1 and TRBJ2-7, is KAGVTQTPRYLIKTRGQQVTLSCSPISGHRSVSWYQQTPGQGLQFLFEYFSETQRNKGNFPGRFSGRQFSNSRSEMNVSTLELGDSALYLCASSFDSFSYEQYFGPGTRLTVT.

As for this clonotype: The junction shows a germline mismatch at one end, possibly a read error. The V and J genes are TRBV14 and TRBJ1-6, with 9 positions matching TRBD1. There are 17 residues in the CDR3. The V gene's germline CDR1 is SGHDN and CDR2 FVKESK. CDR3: CAGSRRQGGTYNSPLHF. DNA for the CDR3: TGTGCCGGCAGCCGCCGACAGGGGGGCACCTATAATTCACCCCTCCACTTT. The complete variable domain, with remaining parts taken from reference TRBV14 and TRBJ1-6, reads EAGVTQFPSHSVIEKGQTVTLRCDPISGHDNLYWYRRVMGKEIKFLLHFVKESKQDESGMPNNRFLAERTGGTYSTLKVQPAELEDSGVYFCAGSRRQGGTYNSPLHFGNGTRLTVT.